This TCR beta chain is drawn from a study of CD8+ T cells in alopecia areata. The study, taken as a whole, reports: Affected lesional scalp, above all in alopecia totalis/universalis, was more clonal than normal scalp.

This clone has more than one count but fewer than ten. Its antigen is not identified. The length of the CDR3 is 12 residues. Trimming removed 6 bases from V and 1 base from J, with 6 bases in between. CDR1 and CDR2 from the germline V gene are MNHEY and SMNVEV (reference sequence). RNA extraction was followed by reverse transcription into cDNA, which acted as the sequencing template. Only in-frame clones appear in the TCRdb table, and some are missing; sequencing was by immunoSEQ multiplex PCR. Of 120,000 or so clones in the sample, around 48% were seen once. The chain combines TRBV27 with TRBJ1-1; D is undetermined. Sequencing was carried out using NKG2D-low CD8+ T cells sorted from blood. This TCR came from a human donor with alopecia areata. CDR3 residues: CASRDGNTEAFF. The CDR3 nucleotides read TGTGCCAGCAGGGACGGGAACACTGAAGCTTTCTTT.